The rows below give T cell receptor beta chains drawn from one sample of a study of T-cell reconstitution after alpha-beta-depleted transplantation in children. One entry per CDR3 protein results from TCRdb running MiXCR on the PCR reads. This sample carries more than 60,000 distinct CDR3 sequences, around 6.6% of them seen once, and the ten largest clones take around 2.6%. The sequenced sample was PBMCs from the stem cell graft donor, obtained from the stem cell graft. Receptors were obtained from a human donor who donated a stem cell graft to a child with acute lymphoblastic leukemia. The CDR3 runs from the conserved cysteine through the conserved F or W. Each record gives: D gene, J gene, clone size, V gene, CDR3 protein, CDR3 DNA. The D gene is left open where the match is weak. A clone size is listed for some rows: how often the clone was seen (once, few, many), or a class if it is expanded.

D gene: TRBD2
J gene: TRBJ2-1
clone size: many
V gene: TRBV12-3/TRBV12-4
CDR3 protein: CASSFVLAGIEQFF
CDR3 DNA: TGTGCCAGCAGTTTCGTCCTAGCGGGAATTGAGCAGTTCTTC

D gene: .
J gene: TRBJ2-7
clone size: many
V gene: TRBV7-2
CDR3 protein: CASSQRLVYEQYF
CDR3 DNA: TGTGCCAGCAGCCAGAGACTAGTCTACGAGCAGTACTTC

D gene: TRBD1
J gene: TRBJ2-3
clone size: .
V gene: TRBV5-1
CDR3 protein: CASSLDQGADTQYF
CDR3 DNA: TGCGCCAGCAGCTTGGATCAGGGGGCAGATACGCAGTATTTT

D gene: .
J gene: TRBJ2-5
clone size: many
V gene: TRBV7-6
CDR3 protein: CASSLAPVRSIEETQYF
CDR3 DNA: TGTGCCAGCAGCTTAGCCCCGGTCCGGTCCATTGAAGAGACCCAGTACTTC

D gene: .
J gene: TRBJ2-2
clone size: .
V gene: TRBV2
CDR3 protein: CASTGGVLTGELFF
CDR3 DNA: TGTGCCAGCACCGGCGGGGTACTTACCGGGGAGCTGTTTTTT

D gene: .
J gene: TRBJ2-2
clone size: many
V gene: TRBV18
CDR3 protein: CASSAPTGELFF
CDR3 DNA: TGTGCCAGCTCAGCTCCGACCGGGGAGCTGTTTTTT

D gene: .
J gene: TRBJ1-1
clone size: .
V gene: TRBV11-2
CDR3 protein: CAISLDLGFAEAFF
CDR3 DNA: TGTGCCATCAGCTTAGATCTGGGGTTCGCTGAAGCTTTCTTT

D gene: .
J gene: TRBJ1-1
clone size: many
V gene: TRBV13
CDR3 protein: CASSPEGGPEAFF
CDR3 DNA: TGTGCCAGCAGCCCGGAGGGTGGCCCTGAAGCTTTCTTT

D gene: TRBD1
J gene: TRBJ1-1
clone size: many
V gene: TRBV11-2
CDR3 protein: CASSSSGQDLNTEAFF
CDR3 DNA: TGTGCCAGCAGTTCCTCGGGACAGGACCTCAACACTGAAGCTTTCTTT

D gene: .
J gene: TRBJ2-7
clone size: few
V gene: TRBV14
CDR3 protein: CASSQELNSYEQYF
CDR3 DNA: TGTGCCAGCAGCCAAGAGTTGAATTCCTACGAGCAGTACTTC

D gene: .
J gene: TRBJ2-3
clone size: many
V gene: TRBV7-9
CDR3 protein: CAERGFGSNTDTQYF
CDR3 DNA: TGTGCCGAGAGGGGCTTCGGCTCTAACACAGATACGCAGTATTTT

D gene: .
J gene: TRBJ1-4
clone size: many
V gene: TRBV7-3
CDR3 protein: CASSFSQLSAEKLFF
CDR3 DNA: TGTGCCAGCAGCTTCAGCCAGCTGTCTGCGGAAAAACTGTTTTTT

D gene: .
J gene: TRBJ2-7
clone size: many
V gene: TRBV20-1
CDR3 protein: CSARMGDPYEQYF
CDR3 DNA: TGCAGTGCTAGGATGGGGGACCCTTACGAGCAGTACTTC

D gene: TRBD2
J gene: TRBJ2-3
clone size: many
V gene: TRBV2
CDR3 protein: CASKGGDTQYF
CDR3 DNA: TGTGCCAGCAAGGGAGGGGATACGCAGTATTTT

D gene: .
J gene: TRBJ1-2
clone size: .
V gene: TRBV18
CDR3 protein: CASSPNEVAANYGYTF
CDR3 DNA: TGTGCCAGCTCACCAAATGAGGTGGCAGCTAACTATGGCTACACCTTC

D gene: TRBD2
J gene: TRBJ2-7
clone size: many
V gene: TRBV20-1
CDR3 protein: CSAPGLVSYEQYF
CDR3 DNA: TGCAGTGCCCCGGGACTAGTGTCCTACGAGCAGTACTTC

D gene: TRBD2
J gene: TRBJ2-7
clone size: few
V gene: TRBV20-1
CDR3 protein: CSARGLAGGSYEQYF
CDR3 DNA: TGCAGTGCTCGGGGACTGGCGGGGGGATCCTACGAGCAGTACTTC

D gene: TRBD1
J gene: TRBJ2-7
clone size: many
V gene: TRBV11-2
CDR3 protein: CASSLSPGQGALYEQYF
CDR3 DNA: TGTGCCAGCAGCTTAAGCCCCGGCCAGGGGGCACTTTACGAGCAGTACTTC

D gene: TRBD1
J gene: TRBJ2-5
clone size: many
V gene: TRBV28
CDR3 protein: CASSPLTGGQETQYF
CDR3 DNA: TGTGCCAGCAGTCCCCTGACAGGGGGCCAAGAGACCCAGTACTTC

D gene: .
J gene: TRBJ1-1
clone size: many
V gene: TRBV7-8
CDR3 protein: CASSRDGGRAEAFF
CDR3 DNA: TGTGCCAGCAGCCGAGATGGGGGGAGGGCTGAAGCTTTCTTT

D gene: TRBD2
J gene: TRBJ2-1
clone size: many
V gene: TRBV5-1
CDR3 protein: CASSPGGSDLYNEQFF
CDR3 DNA: TGCGCCAGCAGCCCGGGGGGAAGCGACCTATACAATGAGCAGTTCTTC

D gene: TRBD2
J gene: TRBJ2-1
clone size: many
V gene: TRBV27
CDR3 protein: CASRPSGGRSYNEQFF
CDR3 DNA: TGTGCCAGCAGGCCTAGTGGCGGGAGGTCATACAATGAGCAGTTCTTC

D gene: .
J gene: TRBJ1-3
clone size: many
V gene: TRBV12-3/TRBV12-4
CDR3 protein: CASSLALGGGRRNTIYF
CDR3 DNA: TGTGCCAGCAGTTTAGCGCTAGGGGGGGGCCGGCGAAACACCATATATTTT

D gene: TRBD2
J gene: TRBJ2-7
clone size: .
V gene: TRBV7-2
CDR3 protein: CASSLRAGESYEQYF
CDR3 DNA: TGTGCCAGCAGCTTAAGAGCGGGGGAATCCTACGAGCAGTACTTC

D gene: .
J gene: TRBJ2-2
clone size: few
V gene: TRBV11-3
CDR3 protein: CASSRRGGTGELFF
CDR3 DNA: TGTGCCAGCAGCAGACGAGGAGGGACCGGGGAGCTGTTTTTT

D gene: .
J gene: TRBJ2-3
clone size: .
V gene: TRBV4-2
CDR3 protein: CASSQEGGATDTQYF
CDR3 DNA: TGTGCCAGCAGCCAAGAAGGCGGGGCGACAGATACGCAGTATTTT

D gene: .
J gene: TRBJ1-1
clone size: many
V gene: TRBV2
CDR3 protein: CASSEGGSVGGAFF
CDR3 DNA: TGTGCCAGCAGTGAAGGGGGCAGCGTCGGGGGAGCTTTCTTT

D gene: .
J gene: TRBJ2-2
clone size: many
V gene: TRBV11-2
CDR3 protein: CASSLVQADTGELFF
CDR3 DNA: TGTGCCAGCAGCTTAGTACAGGCGGACACCGGGGAGCTGTTTTTT

D gene: .
J gene: TRBJ2-2
clone size: few
V gene: TRBV7-6
CDR3 protein: CASSFKGYTGELFF
CDR3 DNA: TGTGCCAGCAGCTTTAAGGGGTACACCGGGGAGCTGTTTTTT

D gene: .
J gene: TRBJ2-7
clone size: many
V gene: TRBV12-3/TRBV12-4
CDR3 protein: CASSLESEQYF
CDR3 DNA: TGTGCCAGCAGTTTAGAGTCGGAGCAGTACTTC

D gene: TRBD1
J gene: TRBJ2-2
clone size: many
V gene: TRBV10-3
CDR3 protein: CAISGTGNTGELFF
CDR3 DNA: TGTGCCATTTCGGGGACAGGAAACACCGGGGAGCTGTTTTTT

D gene: .
J gene: TRBJ2-6
clone size: .
V gene: TRBV6-1
CDR3 protein: CASSEEGSGANVLTF
CDR3 DNA: TGTGCCAGCAGTGAAGAGGGGAGTGGGGCCAACGTCCTGACTTTC